These 3 T cell receptor beta chains originate from one sample sequenced in a study of blood T cell repertoires in COVID-19. Assay: immunoSEQ multiplex PCR; the TCRdb copy retains only in-frame clones and omits some. The sample records 56,000 or so clones, around 86% being singletons. Sequenced material: peripheral blood. The receptors shown here come from a human donor in a cohort sampled during active COVID-19.

The V call is TRBV3-1 (or the pseudogene TRBV3-2), the J call TRBJ2-1; 11 bases map to TRBD2. J gave up 6 bases and V 1 base, and 2 bases lay outside the gene matches. The CDR3 runs to 15 residues. Germline V CDR1 and CDR2: LGHDT, YNNKEL (reference sequence). CDR3: CASSQALAGVNEQFF. The CDR3 coding sequence is TGTGCCAGCAGCCAAGCACTAGCGGGAGTCAATGAGCAGTTCTTC.

The chain links TRBV4-2 to TRBJ2-7; D call uncertain. This CDR3 is 15 amino acids long. CDR1 and CDR2 from the germline V gene are LGHNA and YNFKEQ. Trimming left V 2 bases short and J 0 bases short, with 11 bases between. The CDR3 nucleotides are TGTGCCAGCAGCCAATTGAGTTCTAGCTCCTACGAGCAGTACTTC. Its protein is CASSQLSSSSYEQYF.

The CDR3 loop reads CASSFHRSTNEKLFF. CDR3 in DNA: TGCGCCAGCAGCTTCCACAGGTCAACTAATGAAAAACTGTTTTTT. This chain uses TRBV5-1 with TRBJ1-4, with D possibly TRBD1 on 5 matching bases. Germline V gene sequence: CDR1 SGHRS, CDR2 YFSETQ. The V end was cut by 2 bases, the J end by 0 bases, with 8 bases between. This CDR3 is built from 15 residues.